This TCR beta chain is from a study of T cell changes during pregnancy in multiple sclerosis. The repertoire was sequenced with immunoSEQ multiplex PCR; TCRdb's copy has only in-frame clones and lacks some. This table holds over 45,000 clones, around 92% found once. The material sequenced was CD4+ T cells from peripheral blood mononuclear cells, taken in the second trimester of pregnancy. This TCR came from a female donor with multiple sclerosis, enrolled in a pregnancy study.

The CDR3 reads CASSEEFYNEQFF. CDR3 coding DNA: TGTGCCAGCAGTGAGGAGTTCTACAATGAGCAGTTCTTC. The rearrangement joins TRBV2 to TRBJ2-1; D unclear. The CDR3 consists of 13 residues. The V gene lost 3 bases and the J gene lost 3 bases, with 6 bases spanning the gap. Germline-derived CDR1 and CDR2 are SNHLY and FYNNEI.